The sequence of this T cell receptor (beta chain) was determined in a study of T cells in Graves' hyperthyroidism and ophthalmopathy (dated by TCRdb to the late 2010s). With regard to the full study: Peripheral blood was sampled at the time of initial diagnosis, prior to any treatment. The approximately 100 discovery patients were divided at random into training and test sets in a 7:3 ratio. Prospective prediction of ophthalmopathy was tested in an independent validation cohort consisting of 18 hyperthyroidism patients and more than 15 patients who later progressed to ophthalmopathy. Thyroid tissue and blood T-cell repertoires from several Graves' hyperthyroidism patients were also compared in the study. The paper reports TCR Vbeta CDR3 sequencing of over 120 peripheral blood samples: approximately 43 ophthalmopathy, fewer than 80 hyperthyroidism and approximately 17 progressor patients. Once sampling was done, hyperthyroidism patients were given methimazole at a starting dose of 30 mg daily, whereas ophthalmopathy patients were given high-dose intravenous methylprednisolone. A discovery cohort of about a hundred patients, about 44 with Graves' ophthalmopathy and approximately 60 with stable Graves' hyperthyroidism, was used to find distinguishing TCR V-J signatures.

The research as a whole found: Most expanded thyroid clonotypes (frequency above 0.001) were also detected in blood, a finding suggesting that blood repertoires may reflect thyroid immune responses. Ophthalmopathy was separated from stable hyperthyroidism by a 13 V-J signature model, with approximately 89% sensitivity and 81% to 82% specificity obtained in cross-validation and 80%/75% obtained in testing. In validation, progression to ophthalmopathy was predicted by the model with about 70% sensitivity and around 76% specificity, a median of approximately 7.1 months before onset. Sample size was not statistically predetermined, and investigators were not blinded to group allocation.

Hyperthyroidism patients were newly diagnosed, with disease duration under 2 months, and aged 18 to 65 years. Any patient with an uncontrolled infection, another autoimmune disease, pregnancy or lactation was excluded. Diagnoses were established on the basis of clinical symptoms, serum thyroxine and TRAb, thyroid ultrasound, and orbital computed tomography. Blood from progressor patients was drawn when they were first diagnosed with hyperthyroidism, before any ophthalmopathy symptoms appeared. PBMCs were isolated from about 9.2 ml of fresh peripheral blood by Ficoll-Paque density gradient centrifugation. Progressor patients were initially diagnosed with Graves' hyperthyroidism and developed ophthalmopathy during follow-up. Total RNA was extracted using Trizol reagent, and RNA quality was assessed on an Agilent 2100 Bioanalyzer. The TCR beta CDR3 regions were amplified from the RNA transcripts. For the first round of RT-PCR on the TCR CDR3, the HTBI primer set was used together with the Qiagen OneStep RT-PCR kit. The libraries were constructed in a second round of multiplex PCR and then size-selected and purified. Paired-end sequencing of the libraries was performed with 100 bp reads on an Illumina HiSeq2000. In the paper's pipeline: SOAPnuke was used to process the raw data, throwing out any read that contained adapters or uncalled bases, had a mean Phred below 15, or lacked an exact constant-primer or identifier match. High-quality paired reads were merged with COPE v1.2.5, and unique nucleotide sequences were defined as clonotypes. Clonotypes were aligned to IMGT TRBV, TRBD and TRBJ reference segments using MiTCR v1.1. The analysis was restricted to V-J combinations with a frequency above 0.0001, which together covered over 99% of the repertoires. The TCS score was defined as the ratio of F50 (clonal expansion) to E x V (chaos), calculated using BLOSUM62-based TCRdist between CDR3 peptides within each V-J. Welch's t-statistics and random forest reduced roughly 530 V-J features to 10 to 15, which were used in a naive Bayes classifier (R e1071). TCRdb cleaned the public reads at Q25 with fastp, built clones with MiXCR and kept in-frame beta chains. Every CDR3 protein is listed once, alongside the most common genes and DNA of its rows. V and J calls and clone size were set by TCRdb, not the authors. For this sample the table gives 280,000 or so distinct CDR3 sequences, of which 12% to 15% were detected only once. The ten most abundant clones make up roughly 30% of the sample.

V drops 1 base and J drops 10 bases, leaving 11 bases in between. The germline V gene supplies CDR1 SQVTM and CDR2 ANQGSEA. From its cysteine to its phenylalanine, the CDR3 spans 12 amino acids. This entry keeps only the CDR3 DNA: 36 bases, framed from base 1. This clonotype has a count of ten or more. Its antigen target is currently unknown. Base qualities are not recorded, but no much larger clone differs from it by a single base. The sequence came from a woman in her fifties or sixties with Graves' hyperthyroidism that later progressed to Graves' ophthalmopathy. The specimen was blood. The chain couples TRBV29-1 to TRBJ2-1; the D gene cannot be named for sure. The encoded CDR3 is CSVEGQSREQFF. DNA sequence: TGCAGCGTTGAAGGGCAGTCGAGAGAGCAGTTCTTC.